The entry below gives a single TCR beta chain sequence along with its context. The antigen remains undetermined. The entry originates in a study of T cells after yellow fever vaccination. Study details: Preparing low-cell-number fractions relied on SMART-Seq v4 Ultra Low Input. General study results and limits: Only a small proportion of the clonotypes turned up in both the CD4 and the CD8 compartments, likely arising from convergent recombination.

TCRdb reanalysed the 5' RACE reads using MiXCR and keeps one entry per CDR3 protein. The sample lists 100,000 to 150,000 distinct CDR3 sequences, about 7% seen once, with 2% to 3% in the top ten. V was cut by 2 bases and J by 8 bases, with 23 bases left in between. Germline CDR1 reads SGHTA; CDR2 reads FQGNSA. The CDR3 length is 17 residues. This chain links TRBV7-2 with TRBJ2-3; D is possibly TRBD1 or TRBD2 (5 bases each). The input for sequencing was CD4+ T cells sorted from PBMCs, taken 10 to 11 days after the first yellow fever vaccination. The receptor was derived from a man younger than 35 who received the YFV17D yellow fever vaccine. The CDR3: CASSLRFPWTPRGTQYF. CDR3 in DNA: TGTGCCAGCAGCTTAAGGTTCCCCTGGACTCCAAGGGGTACGCAGTATTTT.